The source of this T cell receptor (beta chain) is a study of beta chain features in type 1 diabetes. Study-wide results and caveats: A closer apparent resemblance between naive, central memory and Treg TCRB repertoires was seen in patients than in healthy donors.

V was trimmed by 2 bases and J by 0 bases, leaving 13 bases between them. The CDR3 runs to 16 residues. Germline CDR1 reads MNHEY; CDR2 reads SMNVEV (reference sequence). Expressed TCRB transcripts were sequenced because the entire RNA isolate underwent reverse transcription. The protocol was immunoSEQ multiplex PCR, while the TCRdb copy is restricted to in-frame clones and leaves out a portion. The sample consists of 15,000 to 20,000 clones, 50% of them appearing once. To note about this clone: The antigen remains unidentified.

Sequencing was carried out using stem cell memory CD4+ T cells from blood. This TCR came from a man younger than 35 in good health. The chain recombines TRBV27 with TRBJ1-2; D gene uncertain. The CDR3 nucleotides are TGTGCCAGCAGTTTACGTTTTGGAGCGACTAACTATGGCTACACCTTC. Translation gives CASSLRFGATNYGYTF.